Sequencing of this T cell receptor (beta chain) was carried out in a study of T-cell reconstitution after alpha-beta-depleted transplantation in children. Trimming at V came to 3 bases and at J to 7 bases, leaving 9 bases not matched to a gene. CDR3 length equals 14 residues. Germline CDR1 is MDHEN and CDR2 is SYDVKM. This clonotype was seen a handful of times. Its target is unknown. Unique molecular identifiers were incorporated into the prepared TCRbeta library. TCRdb re-called the PCR reads through MiXCR, storing one row per CDR3 protein. The sample lists about 640,000 distinct CDR3 sequences; over 10% were seen once. Notes on the study in general: Surviving recipient T cells and thymic progenitors underlay high day-60 TCRbeta diversity in some patients.

This TCR derives from a male patient younger than 18 who had a stem cell transplant for acute myeloid leukemia, so the T cells may come from the graft donor. The sequencing used PBMCs, mostly from graft donor cells, collected 360 days after TCRalphabeta/CD19-depleted stem cell transplant. The chain is built from TRBV28 and TRBJ2-7; 7 nucleotides match TRBD2. CDR3 in DNA: TGTGCCAGCAGTTTCCTTGGGCTGGGGGGGGAGCAGTACTTC. It translates to CASSFLGLGGEQYF.